Listed below are T cell receptor beta chains from one sample, sequenced in a study of blood T cells in healthy people across ages. TCRdb passed the 5' RACE reads through MiXCR, listing each CDR3 protein once. The top ten hold under 30% of the sample, which has around 580,000 distinct CDR3 sequences, under 55% seen once. Material: blood. The receptors stem from an older man in good health. CDR3s include the opening cysteine and the closing phenylalanine or tryptophan. D genes are given only for firm matches. Clone sizes are given selectively: once, few, many, or a class where the clone is expanded.

TRBV6-5	TRBJ2-3	many	-	TGTGCCAGCACTGCACCAGGGGAAGATACGCAGTATTTT	CASTAPGEDTQYF
TRBV7-2	TRBJ1-2	-	-	TGTGCCACACGACCGACTGGGGCCTATGGCTACACCTTC	CATRPTGAYGYTF
TRBV7-2	TRBJ2-1	once	-	TGTGCCACCAAATCCGGCCCTTTGGGCAACAATGAGCAGTTCTTC	CATKSGPLGNNEQFF
TRBV9	TRBJ1-6	once	-	TGTGCCAGCAGCGCCCAGGGGTCCTATAATTCACCCCTCCACTTT	CASSAQGSYNSPLHF
TRBV20-1	TRBJ1-1	-	-	TGCAGTGCTACAGGATACGAGAACACTGAAGCTTTCTTT	CSATGYENTEAFF
TRBV7-2	TRBJ2-1	few	-	TGTGCCAGCAGGCGTACTAGCTTACATGAGCAGTTCTTC	CASRRTSLHEQFF
TRBV7-2	TRBJ1-6	-	-	TGTGCCAGCAGCCCATTTATCAATTCACCCCTCCACTTT	CASSPFINSPLHF
TRBV3-1	TRBJ2-3	-	-	TGTGCCAGCAGCCAAGGCGGGGGCGGAACAGATACGCAGTATTTT	CASSQGGGGTDTQYF
TRBV3-1	TRBJ2-4	-	-	TGTGCCAGCAGCCAAGGGTGGCCTTCCCAAAACATTCAGTACTTC	CASSQGWPSQNIQYF
TRBV10-3	TRBJ2-7	-	-	TGTGCCATCAGTGAGTCGAACTCCTACGAGCAGTACTTC	CAISESNSYEQYF